This TCR beta chain came from a study of blood T cell repertoires in COVID-19. Trimming cost V 6 bases and J 8 bases, with 13 bases left between them. Germline lookup yields CDR1 SGHVS and CDR2 FQNEAQ. The CDR3 has 12 residues. This clone was observed a handful of times. This table comes from immunoSEQ multiplex PCR, and its TCRdb copy is limited to in-frame clones, with some not included. Here the sample spans approximately 280,000 clones, over 75% being singletons. The sample comprised peripheral blood. This receptor was obtained from a young man with active or convalescent COVID-19. The chain uses TRBV7-8 and TRBJ1-2; TRBD1 is a possible D gene (6 bases). CDR3 sequence (DNA): TGTGCCAGCAGGTCTTGGGACACAGGCTACACCTTC. Its protein product is CASRSWDTGYTF.